This T cell receptor beta chain was observed in a study of T cell responses to AZD1222 COVID-19 vaccine (dated by TCRdb to about 2021). With respect to the entire study: A total of 233 trial participants underwent TCR sequencing, of whom about 210 received two doses of AZD1222 and about 26 received two doses of the MenACWY control vaccine. Trial participants were enrolled by age into 18-55, 56-69 and 70-plus year subgroups, with approximately 150, 30 and 60 TCR-sequenced participants respectively. Results and caveats for the whole study, not just this receptor: Participants were mostly white British and included more females than males, and it was suggested by the authors that clonal diversity may have been underestimated. Conclusions about previously exposed vaccinees are limited, since just five or six AZD1222 recipients were seropositive for SARS-CoV-2 at baseline. Reportedly, close to half of the unique spike-specific TCRs recognized epitopes lying outside the regions that are mutated in the B.1.351 and B.1.1.7 variants. After two AZD1222 doses, spike-specific TCR breadth and depth were significantly higher than at day 0 and than in MenACWY recipients. In the small 56-69-year group, the increase in depth fell short of significance, most likely because of low power. The vaccine-associated CD4 TCRs covered the entire spike protein, and the dominant responses fell in regions 160-218 and 743-854. No day 14 peak-response samples were available, so repertoires were characterized only after the peak T cell response.

Details on this clone: Its antigen remains undetermined. The input lacks base qualities; no much larger clone sits a single base away.

The intended sense of this specimen's time point label: about 28 days (+/-7) after the second vaccine dose. AZD1222 recipients whose second dose came at about 4 weeks and those whose second dose came at about 12 weeks were combined into one group, since spike-specific TCR depth and breadth did not differ between the two schedules. Vaccinee samples came from UK trials COV001 and COV002, including a single-blind randomized controlled phase 2/3 trial of AZD1222 (ChAdOx1 nCoV-19) in healthy adults. For TCRbeta chain sequencing, PBMC samples from trial participants were taken at day 0 and at day 28 after the second dose. The CDR3 regions of human TCRbeta chains were analyzed by immunosequencing. The authors' analysis ran thus. Repertoire TCRs were matched against a reference library of SARS-CoV-2-specific TCRs generated with the MIRA antigen-specificity platform. Breadth meant the fraction of unique TCRs that were SARS-CoV-2-associated, whereas depth meant the fraction of total T cells that were SARS-CoV-2-associated. Using the MIRA data, every spike-specific TCR was mapped to the spike region that the TCR reacted to and assigned to either a CD4 or a CD8 class. Log10-transformed breadth and depth values were compared by one-way ANOVA with Sidak's multiple comparisons tests. As stored in TCRdb, this immuneACCESS dataset retains in-frame rearrangements with V and J assigned. A fraction of the clones does not appear; measured against another copy, unresolved V genes explain less than half of the discrepancy, and the remainder lacks a known reason. V, J and clone size are taken as reported in that table, and D and trimming were inferred from the DNA itself. The sample data list 80,000 to 100,000 clones, and about 86% of these were observed just once. Jointly, the top ten make up about 6% of the sample.

The CDR3 sequence holds 18 residues, the cysteine and phenylalanine included. Here the CDR3 DNA is all that survives: 54 bases in frame from base 1. V is trimmed back by 3 bases and J by 1 base, and the junction contains 10 bases that no gene match accounts for. For CDR1 and CDR2, the germline V gene (reference sequence) lists LGHDT and YNNKEL. The chain was built from TRBV3-1 (or the pseudogene TRBV3-2) and TRBJ2-4, with 9 bases aligning to TRBD1. The sequence came from an adult who received the AZD1222 COVID-19 vaccine. The sample in question was peripheral blood, obtained 28 days after the second AZD1222 dose. CDR3 loop: CASSHLKRDRVAKNIQYF. The nucleotides are TGTGCCAGCAGCCACCTAAAGAGGGACAGGGTGGCCAAAAACATTCAGTACTTC.